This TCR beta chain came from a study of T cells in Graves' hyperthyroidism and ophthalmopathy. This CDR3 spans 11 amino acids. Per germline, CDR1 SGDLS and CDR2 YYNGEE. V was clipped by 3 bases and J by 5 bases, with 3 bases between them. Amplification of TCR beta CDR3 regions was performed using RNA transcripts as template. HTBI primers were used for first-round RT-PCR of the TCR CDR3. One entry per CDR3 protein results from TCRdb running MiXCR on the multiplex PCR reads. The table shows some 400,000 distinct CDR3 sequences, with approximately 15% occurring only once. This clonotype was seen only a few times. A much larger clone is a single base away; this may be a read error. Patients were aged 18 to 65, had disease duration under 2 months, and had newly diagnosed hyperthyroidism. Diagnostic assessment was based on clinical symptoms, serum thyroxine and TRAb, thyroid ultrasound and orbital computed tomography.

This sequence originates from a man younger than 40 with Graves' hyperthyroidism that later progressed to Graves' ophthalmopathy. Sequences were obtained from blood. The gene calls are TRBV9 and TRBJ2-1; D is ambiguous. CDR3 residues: CASSGNNEQFF. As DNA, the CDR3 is TGTGCCAGCAGCGGCAACAATGAGCAGTTCTTC. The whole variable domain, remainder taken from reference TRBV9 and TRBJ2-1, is DSGVTQTPKHLITATGQRVTLRCSPRSGDLSVYWYQQSLDQGLQFLIQYYNGEERAKGNILERFSAQQFPDLHSELNLSSLELGDSALYFCASSGNNEQFFGPGTRLTVL.